This T cell receptor (beta chain) was sequenced in a study of shared clonotypes between healthy human individuals (dated by TCRdb to the early 2020s). General notes on the study: A couple of women and a few men aged 18 to 49 years were included in the cohort. To increase sequencing depth and limit assay-specific biases, different laboratories used diverse techniques to prepare libraries and sequence TCR repertoires. Between about 0.8 and 8.9 billion PBMCs per donor were obtained by leukapheresis. The study deeply sequenced blood TCR repertoires of 5 or 6 healthy adults to estimate repertoire size and the extent of clonotype sharing between individuals. For each donor, CD4 naive and CD4 memory were each run on three plates, CD8 naive on two plates, and CD8 memory on one plate. Overall results and qualifications from the work: Sharing across a few donors was observed for 4.5% to 6.5% of naive CD4, under 4% of naive CD8, 2% to 2.5% of memory CD4, and around 0.42% of memory CD8 clonotypes. Estimated clonotype richness was generally larger for naive than for memory subsets. Incomplete sequencing was indicated by rarefaction of sorted-subset datasets, despite the large sequencing depth. Higher generation probabilities were observed for clonotypes shared by all four sorted-subset donors than for non-shared clonotypes. Sampling was restricted to blood, and TCR repertoires in tissue are likely to differ from TCR repertoires in blood. Pairwise subsampling indicated that sequencing depth was expected to affect the degree of clonotype sharing among donors. Because the study included a small number of donors, the genetic and exposure-history diversity represented was limited.

From the germline V gene (reference sequence), CDR1 is MNHEY and CDR2 is SMNVEV. The junction carries 9 bases between V and J, which are trimmed by 1 base and 3 bases respectively. Spanning cysteine to phenylalanine, the CDR3 consists of 14 amino acids. Solely the CDR3 DNA is kept, with 42 bases framed from the first base. CD8 naive samples consisted of CD45RO-negative cells that were positively selected for CCR7, yielding a CD45RA+CCR7+ population without TemRA cells. The donors were healthy, HIV-negative adults with no recently reported acute infections or vaccinations. Every donor was a Caucasian adult living in Nashville, Tennessee, USA. After blood collection by leukapheresis, PBMCs were isolated using Ficoll-Histopaque density gradient centrifugation and then cryopreserved in the vapor phase of liquid nitrogen. Analytical flow cytometry was used to check the purity and quantity of every magnetically sorted T cell population. Each sorted fraction had its genomic DNA isolated and then quantified by UV absorbance on a Nanodrop 2000c.

Using the deep immunoSEQ assay, multiplex PCR amplified TCR CDR3 regions from genomic DNA. Genomic DNA extracted from each cell subset was distributed evenly over all wells of several immunoSEQ 96-well plates, and each plate served as one replicate. For sorted subsets, about 0.2 ug genomic DNA, equal to tens of thousands of T cell genomes, was loaded into each replicate PCR. The purified libraries were quantified using a Qubit 3.0 fluorometer, sized with a Bioanalyzer 2100, and then quantified again using the KAPA Library Quantification kit. Every immunoSEQ 96-well plate was sequenced on a separate single-read 150-cycle Illumina NextSeq 550 flow cell. The authors' pipeline ran thus. Because the immunoSEQ output held only junctional sequences and lacked quality scores, the filtering could not match the filtering applied to full-length reads. To assign V/J genes and CDR3, sequences were annotated against IMGT germline references using PyIR, a Python wrapper for IgBLAST v1.9. Reads with weak V/J assignments (E-value above 1e-6), missing CDR3, stop codons, out-of-frame junctions, or ambiguous translated residues were removed. V3J clonotypes were defined as sequences sharing the same inferred V gene, J gene, and CDR3 amino acid sequence. To compute the percentage overlap between repertoires, the number of shared unique clonotypes was divided by the size of the smaller repertoire. Repertoire richness was assessed with RTK rarefaction, the Chao1 estimator, and Recon v2.1 estimates of unobserved clonotypes. Generation probabilities were computed with OLGA for all TCRbeta clonotypes obtained by the gDNA method from a few donors. TCRdb re-hosts the immuneACCESS table, in-frame sequences only. Its copies lack some clones; in the studies checked, an unresolved V gene accounts for under half of them, and the cause for the rest is not known. V and J calls and clone size are as listed in that table; D and trimming were resolved from the DNA. In all, the sample holds around 2.1 million clones, and 85% to 95% of those were seen once. Of the sample, more than 1.5% is held by the ten largest clones.

A remark on this clone: What antigen it recognizes has not been identified. Base-call qualities are not available, and no considerably larger clone is one nucleotide away.

Sequencing input: naive CD8+ T cells from PBMCs. The cell subset or site label, read with the paper, signifies: CD45RA+CCR7+. The chain is made from TRBV27 and TRBJ1-1; the D segment could be TRBD1, given 5 matching bases. The TCR was taken from a man aged 18 to 30 in good health. Some clones in this sample may be carry-over from other donors' samples. The CDR3 amino acid sequence is: CASSLFARDTEAFF. At the DNA level, the sequence is TGTGCCAGCAGTTTATTTGCCAGGGACACTGAAGCTTTCTTT.